This T cell receptor beta chain was captured in a study of blood T cell repertoires in COVID-19. This clone was seen once. The repertoire was sequenced with immunoSEQ multiplex PCR; TCRdb's copy has only in-frame clones and lacks some. The table records 150,000 or so clones, around 83% of them present only once. The CDR3 is 12 residues long. Germline lookup yields CDR1 LGHDT and CDR2 YNNKEL (reference sequence). V was pared by 11 bases and J by 5 bases, with 6 bases of the junction left unmatched. This TCR was recovered from a woman aged 45-60 years in a cohort exposed to, infected with or recovered from COVID-19 (not recorded which). The sequenced material came from PBMCs or T cells enriched from blood (not recorded which). This rearrangement joins TRBV3-1 (or the pseudogene TRBV3-2) to TRBJ2-5, with 9 bases lining up with TRBD1. Here the CDR3 reads CAARGTGETQYF. The CDR3 region has the DNA TGTGCCGCACGCGGGACAGGGGAGACCCAGTACTTC.